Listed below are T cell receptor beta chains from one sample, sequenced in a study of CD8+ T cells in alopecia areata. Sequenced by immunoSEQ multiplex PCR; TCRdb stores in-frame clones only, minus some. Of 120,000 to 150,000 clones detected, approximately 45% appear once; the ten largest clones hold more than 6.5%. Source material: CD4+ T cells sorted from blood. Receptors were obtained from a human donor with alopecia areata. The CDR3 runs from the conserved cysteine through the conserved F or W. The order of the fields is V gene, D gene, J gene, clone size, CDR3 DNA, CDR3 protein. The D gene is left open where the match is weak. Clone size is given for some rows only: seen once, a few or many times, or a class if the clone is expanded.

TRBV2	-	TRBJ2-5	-	TGTGCCGGCAGTCCGGGTGGCGAGACCCAGTACTTC	CAGSPGGETQYF
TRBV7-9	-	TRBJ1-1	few	TGTGCCAGCAGCTTCCGACAAGGGAACACTGAAGCTTTCTTT	CASSFRQGNTEAFF
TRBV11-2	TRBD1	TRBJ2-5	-	TGTGCCAGCAGAGCCGGGACAGCCAACCAAGAGACCCAGTACTTC	CASRAGTANQETQYF
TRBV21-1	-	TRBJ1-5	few	TGTGCCAGCAGCAAGGGTCAGGAACTATATAGCAATCAGCCCCAGCATTTT	CASSKGQELYSNQPQHF
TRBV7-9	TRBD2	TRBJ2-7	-	TGTGCCAGCAGCTGGAAAGCGGGAAGCGAGCAGTACTTC	CASSWKAGSEQYF
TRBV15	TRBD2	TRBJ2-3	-	TGTGCCACCAGCGGGGGACTAGCTTCCATCCCATACACAGATACGCAGTATTTT	CATSGGLASIPYTDTQYF
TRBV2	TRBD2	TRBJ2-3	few	TGTGCCAGCCACCGACTAGCTTCTACAGATACGCAGTATTTT	CASHRLASTDTQYF
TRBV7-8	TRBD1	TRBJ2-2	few	TGTGCCAGCAGCCCCGGACAGGGGGGCGGGGAGCTGTTTTTT	CASSPGQGGGELFF
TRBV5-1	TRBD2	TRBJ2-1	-	TGCGCCAGCAGCGTTCCTTCTAGCGGCTCCTACAATGAGCAGTTCTTC	CASSVPSSGSYNEQFF
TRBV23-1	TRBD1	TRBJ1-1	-	TGCGCCAGCTTGAAACAGGGGAGGCCTGAAGCTTTCTTT	CASLKQGRPEAFF
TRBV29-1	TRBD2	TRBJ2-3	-	TGCAGCGTCCGCGGGGGTAGCGGGATTTTCACAGATACGCAGTATTTT	CSVRGGSGIFTDTQYF
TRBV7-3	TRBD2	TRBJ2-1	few	TGTGCCAGCAGCATATCACCGGGACTAGCGGGCAATGAGCAGTTCTTC	CASSISPGLAGNEQFF
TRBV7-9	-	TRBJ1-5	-	TGTGCCAGCAGCGTAGGGGGGAGCAATCAGCCCCAGCATTTT	CASSVGGSNQPQHF